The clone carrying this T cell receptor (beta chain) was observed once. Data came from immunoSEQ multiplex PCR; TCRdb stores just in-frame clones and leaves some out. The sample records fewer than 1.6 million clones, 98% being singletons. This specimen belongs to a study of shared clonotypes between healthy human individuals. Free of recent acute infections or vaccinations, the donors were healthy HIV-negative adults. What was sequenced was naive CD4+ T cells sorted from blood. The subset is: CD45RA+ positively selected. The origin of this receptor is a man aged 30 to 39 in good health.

The CDR3 nucleotides read TGTGCCAGCAGCTTATTGCCACAGGGCGCCCGCACAGATACGCAGTATTTT. Translating gives CASSLLPQGARTDTQYF. V is TRBV7-8 and J is TRBJ2-3, with D perhaps matching TRBD1 (6 bases). The CDR3 is 17 amino acids. V dropped 2 bases and J dropped 1 base, with 16 bases sitting between them. The germline CDR1 and CDR2 sequences are SGHVS and FQNEAQ.